One and the same sample provided the 4 T cell receptor beta chains below, sequenced in a study of blood T cell repertoires in COVID-19 (TCRdb year 2020). Library preparation was by the immunoSEQ multiplex PCR assay. TCRdb stores this immuneACCESS table with in-frame sequences only. Part of the clones is absent; in the studies checked, under half of the shortfall reflects unresolved V genes, and no reason is known for the rest. This sample is represented by some 260,000 clones; about 93% of them were singletons. Approximately 2% of the sample lies in the top ten. Sequencing input: PBMCs or T cells enriched from blood (not recorded which). The receptor set was obtained from a woman between 18 and 30 years old who had recovered from COVID-19.

The genes are TRBV27 and TRBJ1-6; 9 bases agree with TRBD1. The CDR3 contains 13 residues. Germline V gene data show CDR1 as MNHEY and CDR2 as SMNVEV (reference sequence). CDR3 amino acids: CGAGTGNYSPLHF. DNA of the CDR3: TGTGGCGCCGGGACAGGGAATTACTCACCCCTCCACTTT.

V is TRBV19 and J is TRBJ2-5; D is possibly TRBD2 (6 bases). V lost 6 bases to trimming and J lost 2 bases, with 7 bases between them. Looked up from germline, CDR1 is LNHDA and CDR2 is SQIVND (reference sequence). This CDR3 has 12 amino acids. CDR3 DNA sequence: TGTGCCAGTAGCGGGGGACAAGAGACCCAGTACTTC. Residues: CASSGGQETQYF.

The V gene is TRBV4-2, the J gene TRBJ1-2; the match to TRBD1 covers 8 bases. The germline CDR1 and CDR2 sequences are LGHNA and YNFKEQ. The trim removed 4 bases at V and 5 bases at J, leaving 9 bases unmatched. CDR3 length equals 15 residues. Here the CDR3 DNA reads TGTGCCAGCAGCCCGACAGGGGAGGGGCGGTATGGCTACACCTTC. Protein product: CASSPTGEGRYGYTF.

This sequence joins TRBV5-5 and TRBJ1-2, with D hard to call. V shed 0 bases and J shed 0 bases, with 6 bases lying between them. Germline lookup yields CDR1 SGHKS and CDR2 YYEKEE (reference sequence). There are 14 residues in the CDR3. CDR3 DNA sequence: TGTGCCAGCAGCTTGGTGGTAGCTAACTATGGCTACACCTTC. Protein: CASSLVVANYGYTF.